This TCR beta chain came from a study of graft-versus-host responses after intestinal transplantation. Findings and limits, study-wide: Graft-donor T cell macrochimerism coincided with high graft-versus-host to host-versus-graft clonal ratios in allografts.

As concerns this clone: Antigen specificity is unknown.

V was pared by 5 bases and J by 5 bases, with 11 bases of the junction left unmatched. CDR1 is SGHTA and CDR2 is FQGTGA in the germline V gene. The CDR3 length is 15 residues. The table came from immunoSEQ multiplex PCR; TCRdb's copy has only in-frame clones and leaves some out. The table lists about 96,000 clones, more than 85% of them singletons. The receptor was derived from a human donor who received an intestinal transplant. Sequencing used unstimulated CD4+ T cells sorted from spleen or lymph node cells, obtained before intestinal transplant. J is TRBJ1-1 and V is TRBV7-3; 7 bases fit TRBD1. This chain's CDR3 is CASSPKPGQRTEAFF. The CDR3 DNA follows: TGTGCCAGCAGCCCAAAACCGGGACAGAGAACTGAAGCTTTCTTT.